Below, one T cell receptor beta chain is given with its context. Its antigen remains undetermined. It has no much larger one-base neighbor in the sample; base qualities were not kept. This sample stems from a study of blood T cell repertoires in COVID-19 (dated by TCRdb to 2020 to 2022). Notes on the research overall: Collaborator samples came from the United States, Italy and Spain and covered acute and convalescent phases of COVID-19. The prospective study material was composed of cDNA or gDNA derived from T cells, B-cell-depleted T cells, or PBMCs. Deeply sampled blood TCRbeta repertoires from subjects exposed to, actively infected with, or recovered from COVID-19 were included in the dataset. A freely available public database, intended as a resource for researchers studying the immune response to SARS-CoV-2, is where the repertoires were released. Samples came from the ongoing ImmuneRACE study (first 160 participants) plus 1,254 subjects from 6 global collaborators. Nearly every sample came with metadata listing a de-identified subject ID, COVID-19 status, age in years and sex. Where available, HLA class I and class II types were taken from metadata supplied by the sample provider and were not determined by assay-based typing. The paper as a whole reports these results and caveats: The amount of clinical and demographic metadata varied by source and participant and was provided uncurated.

TCRbeta CDR3 regions were amplified from genomic DNA by means of the immunoSEQ Assay, a bias-controlled multiplex PCR. The original methods were these. Within the assay, amplification of reference gene primers was used to estimate how many nucleated cells each sample contained. To quantify the absolute abundance of each unique TCRbeta CDR3 rearrangement, sequence reads were collapsed and filtered. For each sample, productive Simpson clonality was calculated as the square root of Simpson's diversity index across productive rearrangements. TCRdb took over this immuneACCESS table, retaining in-frame rearrangements with V and J assigned. Such tables are incomplete; in checked studies, under half of the missing clones stem from an unresolved V gene, and the remainder is unexplained. The DNA gave D and trimming, while V, J and clone size come from that table. The sample data list about 180,000 clones, and approximately 89% of these were observed just once. The ten largest clones represent 6% to 6.5% of the sample.

Participants in the prospective study were enrolled through a virtual design, were aged roughly 18 to 95 years, and lived in under 25 United States geographic areas. Cohort assignment in the prospective study relied on participant-reported clinical history from a screening survey and a study questionnaire. For ImmuneRACE Cohort 3, a participant was defined as recovered based on two consecutive negative NP/OP PCR tests, clearance by a healthcare professional, or resolution of symptoms. In the prospective study, mobile phlebotomists collected whole blood, serum and a nasopharyngeal or oropharyngeal swab from each participant. Over a roughly two-month period, participants in the prospective study had the option of providing additional blood draws and questionnaires. Prospective study blood samples were shipped either frozen or at room temperature before DNA extraction. This TCR was recovered from a middle-aged man who had recovered from COVID-19. The sequenced material came from PBMCs or T cells enriched from blood (not recorded which).

The sequenced DNA: TGTGCCAGCAGCAAAGAGGAATGGCAGGGCGTTGAAGCTTTCTTT. Its product reads: CASSKEEWQGVEAFF. The chain is encoded by TRBV9 joined to TRBJ1-1; TRBD1 might be the D gene, on 5 matching bases. Trimming takes 4 bases from V and 7 bases from J, and the germline ends sit 20 bases apart. CDR1 is given as SGDLS and CDR2 as YYNGEE, both from the germline V gene. The CDR3 spans 15 residues, from the cysteine through the phenylalanine. Only the CDR3 part of the read is kept: 45 bases, read in frame from the first base.